Sequencing of this TCR beta chain was carried out in a study of control samples from healthy donors and cancer patients. V lost 2 bases to trimming and J lost 5 bases, with 12 bases between them. Germline CDR1 is MNHEY and CDR2 is SVGAGI. The CDR3 sequence is 14 residues long. Sequenced by immunoSEQ multiplex PCR; TCRdb stores in-frame clones only, minus some. The profile shows about 120,000 clones, 80% to 90% of them singletons. The source is a woman aged 45-60 years with colorectal cancer. The chain is built from TRBV6-5 and TRBJ1-1; D may be TRBD1 (5 bases). Source material: PBMCs. As DNA, the CDR3 is TGTGCCAGCAGTTACAGGGACCCGCGGACTGAAGCTTTCTTT. Translation gives CASSYRDPRTEAFF.